This TCR beta chain comes out of a study of blood T cell repertoires in COVID-19. Background on the study: Sample material is recorded as cDNA or gDNA derived from T cells, B-cell-depleted T cells, or PBMCs.

The CDR3 spans 16 residues. Looked up from germline, CDR1 is MRHNA and CDR2 is SNTAGT. Trimming pared 7 bases from V and 1 base from J, leaving 19 bases between. The repertoire was sequenced with immunoSEQ multiplex PCR; TCRdb's copy has only in-frame clones and lacks some. The sample consists of over 50,000 clones, 85% of them appearing once. The source is a human donor in a cohort sampled during active COVID-19. The rearrangement uses TRBV6-4 and TRBJ1-1; D may be TRBD1 (5 bases). The sequenced sample consisted of peripheral blood. The CDR3 region has the DNA TGTGCCAGCAAGGGCCCAACAACAACAGGGAACACTGAAGCTTTCTTT. This translates into CASKGPTTTGNTEAFF.